Listed below are T cell receptor beta chains from one sample, sequenced in a study of shared clonotypes between healthy human individuals. Data came from immunoSEQ multiplex PCR; TCRdb stores just in-frame clones and leaves some out. The sample lists roughly 2,000,000 clones, over 85% occurring once. Material: naive CD8+ T cells from PBMCs. These receptors were obtained from a man aged 18 to 29 in good health. Some clones in this sample may be carry-over from other donors' samples. CDR3s include the opening cysteine and the closing phenylalanine or tryptophan.

TRBV5-6,CASSLLQRILQETQYF
TRBV10-3,CAIQRSTGELFF
TRBV15,CATSRRQATNEKLFF
TRBV27,CASSFRDRVRNIQYF
TRBV10-3,CAISEPGTDDTDTQYF
TRBV16,CASSQSPGVQPQHF
TRBV27,CASSYLAGPGSEQFF
TRBV28,CASRYSGVYTEAFF
TRBV7-6,CASSSRGNEAFF
TRBV7-9,CASSLAGRGLADYEQYF
TRBV4-3,CASSQDLAPGLENIQYF
TRBV29-1,CSVEDPANEAFF
TRBV9,CASSTSTSGEYNEQFF
TRBV4-1,CASSQPQGAQASHEQYF
TRBV7-9,CASSLEGQPQHF
TRBV7-9,CASRGSNTGELFF
TRBV5-6,CASSLPESGANVLTF
TRBV29-1,CSVVMGLGQPQHF
TRBV7-9,CASSPRDGGETQYF
TRBV27,CASSTSPWREQYF
TRBV28,CATCLTSGISDTQYF
TRBV9,CASSVFRDRGWGEQFF
TRBV9,CASSVERSGREQYF
TRBV7-9,CASSPGIF